This is a list of T cell receptor beta chains from one sample in a study of blood T cell repertoires in COVID-19. The method was immunoSEQ multiplex PCR; TCRdb's version includes in-frame clones alone and lacks a portion of them. The sample contains about 250,000 clones, around 90% of which appear only once. Sample: PBMCs or T cells enriched from blood (not recorded which). Every receptor here comes from a woman aged 30 to 39 with acute COVID-19. The CDR3 runs from the conserved cysteine through the conserved F or W. The order of the fields is D gene, J gene, clone size, V gene, CDR3 protein, CDR3 DNA. A D gene is named only where the DNA matches it firmly. Where a row states a size, it is once, few, many or the class of an expanded clone; other rows omit it.

>TRBD1|TRBJ1-3|-|TRBV2
CASSDRVVSSGNTIYF
TGTGCCAGCAGCGACAGGGTTGTTAGCTCTGGAAACACCATATATTTT
>-|TRBJ2-1|-|TRBV21-1
CASTKGPLRGDANEQFF
TGTGCCAGCACCAAAGGGCCGTTGCGGGGGGACGCGAATGAGCAGTTCTTC
>TRBD2|TRBJ2-3|-|TRBV29-1
CSEGGGADTQYF
TGCAGCGAGGGCGGGGGGGCAGATACGCAGTATTTT
>-|TRBJ2-2|-|TRBV19
CASAGSGGNTGELFF
TGTGCCAGTGCGGGGTCCGGGGGGAACACCGGGGAGCTGTTTTTT
>-|TRBJ1-1|-|TRBV3-1/TRBV3-2
CASSQRVSTEAFF
TGTGCCAGCAGCCAGAGGGTTTCCACTGAAGCTTTCTTT
>TRBD1|TRBJ1-2|-|TRBV27
CASSLEARGNYGYTF
TGTGCCAGCAGTTTGGAGGCCAGGGGGAACTATGGCTACACCTTC
>-|TRBJ2-3|-|TRBV24-1
CATSDSVTDTQYF
TGTGCCACCAGTGATTCTGTCACAGATACGCAGTATTTT
>TRBD1|TRBJ2-1|-|TRBV6-4
CASSRTGGSYNEQFF
TGTGCCAGCAGTAGAACAGGGGGCTCCTACAATGAGCAGTTCTTC
>-|TRBJ2-3|-|TRBV25-1
CASSELQGVDTQYF
TGTGCCAGCAGTGAATTACAGGGAGTGGATACGCAGTATTTT
>TRBD1|TRBJ2-5|-|TRBV5-8
CASSGQGTRETQYF
TGTGCCAGCAGTGGACAGGGGACTCGGGAGACCCAGTACTTC
>TRBD1|TRBJ2-5|-|TRBV19
CASSITGGETQYF
TGTGCCAGTAGTATTACAGGGGGCGAGACCCAGTACTTC
>-|TRBJ2-1|-|TRBV5-4
CASSPTSSNEQFF
TGTGCCAGCAGCCCCACTAGCAGCAATGAGCAGTTCTTC
>TRBD1|TRBJ1-5|-|TRBV14
CASSLTGEIHF
TGTGCCAGCAGTCTGACAGGGGAAATTCATTTT
>TRBD1|TRBJ1-2|-|TRBV7-9
CASRKQGATYGYTF
TGTGCCAGCAGGAAACAGGGGGCCACCTATGGCTACACCTTC
>-|TRBJ1-2|-|TRBV5-6
CASSSTVDYGYTF
TGTGCCAGCAGCTCGACAGTTGACTATGGCTACACCTTC
>TRBD2|TRBJ2-7|-|TRBV7-2
CASSFRTGTGGGEQYF
TGTGCCAGCAGCTTCCGAACCGGGACGGGGGGTGGTGAGCAGTACTTC
>-|TRBJ1-1|-|TRBV10-3
CAISEYELSNTEAFF
TGTGCCATCAGTGAGTACGAGCTTTCGAACACTGAAGCTTTCTTT
>-|TRBJ2-1|-|TRBV24-1
CATSDSGTAYNEQFF
TGTGCCACCAGTGATTCGGGAACAGCCTACAATGAGCAGTTCTTC
>-|TRBJ1-1|-|TRBV12-3/TRBV12-4
CASITRGGAEAFF
TGTGCCAGCATTACTCGAGGGGGAGCTGAAGCTTTCTTT
>-|TRBJ1-2|once|TRBV2
CASTIFDSRIYGYTF
TGTGCCAGCACTATATTCGACAGCCGAATCTATGGCTACACCTTC
>TRBD1|TRBJ1-2|-|TRBV29-1
CSVLDRANYGYTF
TGCAGCGTCCTAGACAGGGCTAACTATGGCTACACCTTC
>-|TRBJ1-2|-|TRBV27
CASSLSDSGSYGYTF
TGTGCCAGCAGTTTATCGGATTCGGGGAGCTATGGCTACACCTTC
>TRBD1|TRBJ2-2|-|TRBV7-6
CASSFAQGANTGELFF
TGTGCCAGCAGCTTCGCCCAGGGGGCTAACACCGGGGAGCTGTTTTTT
>TRBD1|TRBJ1-1|once|TRBV9
CASSQETGANTEAFF
TGTGCCAGCAGCCAAGAGACAGGGGCGAACACTGAAGCTTTCTTT
>-|TRBJ2-2|once|TRBV7-8
CASSTGGGSGELFF
TGTGCCAGCAGCACAGGGGGAGGGTCCGGGGAGCTGTTTTTT
>-|TRBJ2-2|few|TRBV7-8
CASSSRGLVTGELFF
TGTGCCAGCAGCTCCAGGGGCCTCGTCACCGGGGAGCTGTTTTTT
>TRBD1|TRBJ2-7|-|TRBV9
CASSVGQGPAGEQYF
TGTGCCAGCAGCGTAGGACAGGGACCCGCAGGGGAGCAGTACTTC
>-|TRBJ1-4|-|TRBV10-1
CASSQATNEKLFF
TGCGCCAGCAGTCAGGCAACTAATGAAAAACTGTTTTTT
>TRBD1|TRBJ2-7|-|TRBV27
CASSLSGTGVEYF
TGTGCCAGCAGTTTATCCGGGACAGGGGTCGAGTACTTC
>-|TRBJ1-6|-|TRBV10-2
CASISSSYNSPLHF
TGCGCCAGCATCTCCAGCTCCTATAATTCACCCCTCCACTTT
>TRBD1|TRBJ1-3|-|TRBV15
CATSRGQVLSGNTIYF
TGTGCCACCAGCAGGGGACAGGTTCTTTCTGGAAACACCATATATTTT
>-|TRBJ1-5|-|TRBV5-1
CASSLVPGTNQPQHF
TGCGCCAGCAGCCTAGTTCCGGGAACCAATCAGCCCCAGCATTTT
>TRBD1|TRBJ1-1|few|TRBV7-8
CASTFGQGRLRTEAFF
TGTGCCAGCACCTTCGGACAGGGGAGGTTAAGGACTGAAGCTTTCTTT
>TRBD2|TRBJ2-7|-|TRBV13
CASSFLNGGNSYEQYF
TGTGCCAGCAGCTTTCTTAACGGGGGGAACTCCTACGAGCAGTACTTC
>TRBD2|TRBJ2-7|-|TRBV5-4
CASSLAGAGDKQYF
TGTGCCAGCAGCTTGGCGGGCGCGGGGGATAAGCAGTACTTC
>TRBD1|TRBJ2-2|-|TRBV7-6
CASSLGQGNTGELFF
TGTGCCAGCAGCTTAGGACAGGGCAACACCGGGGAGCTGTTTTTT
>-|TRBJ1-1|-|TRBV18
CASSPVGGNTEAFF
TGTGCCAGCTCACCCGTGGGAGGGAACACTGAAGCTTTCTTT
>-|TRBJ1-1|-|TRBV10-3
CAISETVPTEAFF
TGTGCCATCAGTGAGACGGTTCCCACTGAAGCTTTCTTT
>-|TRBJ1-2|-|TRBV2
CASGKEQVYYGYTF
TGTGCCAGCGGAAAAGAACAGGTCTACTATGGCTACACCTTC
>-|TRBJ2-1|-|TRBV15
CATSIRGYNEQFF
TGTGCCACCAGCATACGAGGGTACAATGAGCAGTTCTTC
>-|TRBJ1-4|-|TRBV3-1/TRBV3-2
CASSQDYESTNEKLFF
TGTGCCAGCAGCCAAGATTATGAGTCAACTAATGAAAAACTGTTTTTT
>TRBD1|TRBJ1-2|-|TRBV10-3
CAIRNTGGQAYGYTF
TGTGCCATCAGGAACACGGGGGGACAGGCCTATGGCTACACCTTC
>TRBD1|TRBJ1-5|-|TRBV5-1
CASSLYGQENQPQHF
TGCGCCAGCAGCTTGTATGGACAGGAAAATCAGCCCCAGCATTTT
>TRBD1|TRBJ2-5|-|TRBV30
CAWSTGQGYSGRETQYF
TGTGCCTGGAGTACGGGACAGGGTTATAGTGGAAGAGAGACCCAGTACTTC
>TRBD1|TRBJ1-5|-|TRBV27
CASRATGGYQPQHF
TGTGCCAGCAGGGCGACAGGGGGTTATCAGCCCCAGCATTTT